This is a list of T cell receptor beta chains from one sample in a study of T cells in Graves' hyperthyroidism and ophthalmopathy. TCRdb independently ran MiXCR on the multiplex PCR reads; one entry per CDR3 protein. The table records hundreds of thousands of distinct CDR3 sequences, approximately 14% of them present only once. Specimen: blood. These receptors were obtained from a woman aged 50 to 60 with Graves' ophthalmopathy. CDR3s include the opening cysteine and the closing phenylalanine or tryptophan. Fields, in order: CDR3 length, V gene, J gene, clone size, CDR3 protein. Clone size is given for some rows only: seen once, a few or many times, or a class if the clone is expanded.

14	TRBV18	TRBJ2-7	many	CASSGQNLPYEQYF
17	TRBV27	TRBJ1-1	many	CASSLLFRDGGNTEAFF
14	TRBV20-1	TRBJ2-5	many	CSAEAGTGDETQYF
15	TRBV5-6	TRBJ1-2	-	CASSPLRGADYGYTF
13	TRBV12-3/TRBV12-4	TRBJ2-5	many	CASSLAGRETQYF
15	TRBV28	TRBJ2-2	-	CASRLPGQNTGELFF
12	TRBV28	TRBJ2-7	many	CASTSSGNEQYF
18	TRBV27	TRBJ2-7	many	CASSLYPGLAGFTYEQYF
18	TRBV12-3/TRBV12-4	TRBJ2-5	many	CASSPYPAVAGDQETQYF
17	TRBV11-3	TRBJ2-7	many	CASSLARLAGGHYEQYF
13	TRBV3-1	TRBJ1-5	many	CASSRTPNQPQHF
12	TRBV5-1	TRBJ2-3	many	CASSPNTDTQYF
14	TRBV12-3/TRBV12-4	TRBJ2-5	many	CASSAASGAQTQYF
15	TRBV11-2	TRBJ1-1	many	CASSSRQRIHTEAFF
13	TRBV7-9	TRBJ2-5	many	CASSFMGGETQYF
15	TRBV7-8	TRBJ2-7	many	CASSNEDSGLGEQYF
13	TRBV7-9	TRBJ1-1	many	CASSLQGAFVAFF
12	TRBV7-2	TRBJ2-7	many	CASSLTGREQYF
16	TRBV4-3	TRBJ2-1	many	CASSQETPSLTNEQFF
15	TRBV27	TRBJ1-4	many	CASSLTPDEGEKLFF
16	TRBV30	TRBJ2-2	many	CAWGLRSIQNTGELFF
15	TRBV2	TRBJ1-5	-	CASIQTGGQGQPQHF
13	TRBV5-4	TRBJ2-1	few	CASSMGPNNEQFF
14	TRBV20-1	TRBJ2-7	-	CSALTRGSGYEQYF
13	TRBV28	TRBJ2-1	many	CALGGQGADEQFF
17	TRBV3-1	TRBJ2-2	many	CASSQNRGRANTGELFF
13	TRBV12-3/TRBV12-4	TRBJ1-4	many	CASSTTRNEKLFF
15	TRBV19	TRBJ2-2	few	CASSAGTSGTGELFF
15	TRBV20-1	TRBJ2-3	few	CSGSELAFNTDTQYF